This TCR beta chain came from a study of T cell repertoires in cytomegalovirus infection. Study-level information: In the study, CMV epitopes included recently identified HLA-C-restricted and well-studied HLA-B-restricted ones. Indicated by public TCR beta signatures were CMV infection and matching HLA type.

Worth noting for this clonotype: Its target is unknown.

V was trimmed by 5 bases and J by 4 bases, leaving 12 bases between them. The CDR3 runs 13 residues. Via MiXCR, TCRdb re-called the reads, giving one row per CDR3 protein. The data hold tens of thousands of distinct CDR3 sequences, with roughly 21% observed a single time. Sequenced material: CD8+ T cells from cultured PBMCs, taken from culture after CMV antigen stimulation. The source is a human donor in good health (CMV status not recorded). Some clones in this sample may be carry-over from other donors' samples. The rearrangement uses TRBV12-3 or TRBV12-4 and TRBJ2-7, with D hard to call. The CDR3 sequence: CASSNLSGYEQYF. Written as DNA, the CDR3 is TGTGCCAGCAGTAACCTGAGTGGATACGAGCAGTACTTC.